Shown below are 11 T cell receptor beta chains from a single sample sequenced in a study of Graves' ophthalmopathy and Graves' hyperthyroidism. Amplification of TCR beta CDR3 regions used RNA transcripts. HTBI-primed RT-PCR formed the first round, and a multiplex PCR formed the second. TCRdb ran MiXCR on the multiplex PCR reads and lists one entry per CDR3 protein. The sample shows about 620,000 distinct CDR3 sequences, approximately 21% of them seen only once. The specimen was peripheral blood. Receptor source: a woman aged 18 to 35 with stable Graves' hyperthyroidism. Some clones in this sample may be carry-over from other donors' samples.

This chain connects TRBV12-3 or TRBV12-4 to TRBJ2-3; no firm D call. The V gene lost 0 bases and the J gene lost 1 base, with 5 bases spanning the gap. The CDR3 spans 14 residues. This chain's CDR3 is CASSLATGTDTQYF. The CDR3 region has the DNA TGTGCCAGCAGTTTAGCGACGGGCACAGATACGCAGTATTTT.

The table lists this clonotype with a few counts. J is TRBJ1-1 and V is TRBV12-3 or TRBV12-4; TRBD1 matches at 10 bases. This CDR3 comprises 15 residues. The V and J ends lost 1 base and 3 bases, in that order; junction bases with no gene match: 2. This CDR3 reads CASSLEGQGYTEAFF. CDR3 nucleotide sequence: TGTGCCAGCAGTTTAGAGGGACAGGGGTACACTGAAGCTTTCTTT.

This clonotype appeared many times. The chain couples TRBV28 to TRBJ1-1, with a tentative D call TRBD1 (5 bases). The CDR3 has 15 amino acids. Trimming left V 6 bases short and J 5 bases short, with 19 bases between. Germline CDR1 and CDR2: MDHEN and SYDVKM. The CDR3 loop is CASSPPGKGITEAFF. In DNA, the CDR3 is TGTGCCAGCAGCCCGCCTGGGAAGGGGATAACTGAAGCTTTCTTT.

At least ten counts were recorded for this clonotype. This chain connects TRBV7-9 to TRBJ2-7, with D perhaps matching TRBD2 (5 bases). The CDR3 has 13 residues. Deletions cut 4 bases from V and 4 bases from J, with 11 bases between. Germline V gene data show CDR1 as SEHNR and CDR2 as FQNEAQ (reference sequence). CDR3 region: CASSSGDDYEQYF. DNA of the CDR3: TGTGCCAGCAGCTCCGGGGATGATTACGAGCAGTACTTC.

Worth noting for this clonotype: This could be a read error, since a much larger clone is one nucleotide away. The gene calls are TRBV2 and TRBJ1-5; D is uncertain. V was cut by 7 bases and J by 0 bases, with 4 bases left in between. The CDR3 consists of 12 residues. Germline-derived CDR1 and CDR2 are SNHLY and FYNNEI. The CDR3 DNA is TGTGCCAGCAAGATTAGCAATCAGCCCCAGCATTTT. It yields the protein CASKISNQPQHF.

This clonotype came up many times. V and J are TRBV29-1 and TRBJ2-7; D possibly corresponds to TRBD1 (6 bases). V shed 6 bases and J shed 5 bases, with 14 bases lying between them. CDR1 and CDR2 from the germline V gene are SQVTM and ANQGSEA. The CDR3 sequence is 12 residues long. The DNA of the CDR3 is TGCAGCGTAAACAGGGAAGTTCACGAGCAGTACTTC. It codes for CSVNREVHEQYF.

This clonotype was observed many times. The genes are TRBV5-4 and TRBJ2-7, with TRBD2 matching 10 bases. V shed 5 bases, J shed 5 bases, and the junction held 13 bases outside the gene matches. The CDR3 has 16 amino acids. Germline CDR1 is SGHNT and CDR2 is YYREEE (reference sequence). The CDR3 nucleotides are TGTGCCAGCAGGAAGGAGCGGGGGGGCTTTATCGACGAGCAGTACTTC. Protein product: CASRKERGGFIDEQYF.

As concerns this clonotype: Since a much larger clone is just one base distant, this may be a read error. The chain has TRBV6-2 or TRBV6-3 and TRBJ2-7, with TRBD1 as a possible D gene (6 bases). Germline V gives CDR1 MNHEY, CDR2 SVGEGT. The CDR3 contains 14 residues. V was shortened by 2 bases and J by 6 bases, with 14 bases between the two germline ends. CDR3 DNA: TGTGCCAGCAGTTACGGGCTAACAGGGTCCGAGCAGTACTTC. Translation: CASSYGLTGSEQYF.

This clonotype was detected ten times or more. The chain couples TRBV2 to TRBJ2-2; D not certain. This CDR3 spans 14 amino acids. Germline CDR1 and CDR2: SNHLY and FYNNEI. The V and J ends lost 11 bases and 1 base respectively, with 14 bases between them. For the CDR3, the DNA is TGTGCCTGCTACCGGGCAGAGAACACCGGGGAGCTGTTTTTT. Protein sequence: CACYRAENTGELFF.

The CDR3 nucleotides read TGCAGTGCTAGTCGGGACGCAGCAATCTACGAGCAGTACTTC. It codes for CSASRDAAIYEQYF. The chain is built from TRBV20-1 and TRBJ2-7; D might be TRBD1 or TRBD2, each matching 5 bases. The V gene lost 3 bases and the J gene lost 3 bases, with 15 bases spanning the gap. Germline lookup yields CDR1 DFQATT and CDR2 SNEGSKA (reference sequence). This CDR3 is built from 14 residues.

This clonotype was observed at least ten times. V usage is TRBV20-1 and J usage is TRBJ2-5, with no clear D. Deletions cut 4 bases from V and 4 bases from J, with 16 bases between. The CDR3 sequence is 14 residues long. CDR1 is DFQATT and CDR2 is SNEGSKA in the germline V gene (reference sequence). The CDR3 DNA reads as TGCAGTGCTAAGGAATTTAGGCTGCGAGAGACCCAGTACTTC. Translating it yields CSAKEFRLRETQYF.